A selection of T cell receptor beta chains follows, all from one sample in a study of PD-L1 blockade in urothelial cancer. Sequenced by immunoSEQ multiplex PCR; TCRdb stores in-frame clones only, minus some. The profile shows around 71,000 clones, about 82% of them singletons. The material was PBMCs, obtained around atezolizumab (anti-PD-L1) treatment. The receptors were gathered from a man aged 40-55 years with urothelial cancer. The conserved cysteine and the conserved F or W are not part of the CDR3 here. Fields, in order: V gene, J gene, CDR3 length, CDR3 protein.

v_call: TRBV6-6; j_call: TRBJ2-4; cdr3_length: 13; cdr3_aa: ASRRGQGIENIQY
v_call: TRBV6-1; j_call: TRBJ2-3; cdr3_length: 13; cdr3_aa: ASGPGQGSTDTQY
v_call: TRBV5-1; j_call: TRBJ1-3; cdr3_length: 13; cdr3_aa: ASTSGGGNGNTIY
v_call: TRBV27; j_call: TRBJ1-1; cdr3_length: 11; cdr3_aa: AFLDRVGTEAF
v_call: TRBV19; j_call: TRBJ1-5; cdr3_length: 14; cdr3_aa: ASIDGGARSNQPQH
v_call: TRBV11-2; j_call: TRBJ2-7; cdr3_length: 13; cdr3_aa: ASSLGGQRSYEQY
v_call: TRBV28; j_call: TRBJ1-2; cdr3_length: 15; cdr3_aa: ASSLGGTGVKYYGYT
v_call: TRBV15; j_call: TRBJ2-5; cdr3_length: 13; cdr3_aa: ATSREGGIQETQY
v_call: TRBV5-1; j_call: TRBJ2-3; cdr3_length: 11; cdr3_aa: ASTLENADTQY
v_call: TRBV28; j_call: TRBJ2-5; cdr3_length: 11; cdr3_aa: ASSRGGGETQY
v_call: TRBV7-9; j_call: TRBJ2-2; cdr3_length: 13; cdr3_aa: ASSRTSGSAGELF
v_call: TRBV29-1; j_call: TRBJ2-2; cdr3_length: 11; cdr3_aa: SVTGTDTGELF
v_call: TRBV28; j_call: TRBJ2-5; cdr3_length: 11; cdr3_aa: ASRPQDWETQY
v_call: TRBV4-1; j_call: TRBJ2-1; cdr3_length: 12; cdr3_aa: ASSQVPSGGEQF
v_call: TRBV28; j_call: TRBJ1-3; cdr3_length: 13; cdr3_aa: ASSETGANGNTIY
v_call: TRBV2; j_call: TRBJ1-1; cdr3_length: 13; cdr3_aa: ASSERWEGNTEAF
v_call: TRBV20-1; j_call: TRBJ2-7; cdr3_length: 9; cdr3_aa: SARVLYEQY
v_call: TRBV25-1; j_call: TRBJ2-7; cdr3_length: 15; cdr3_aa: ASRGIGRQGASYEQY
v_call: TRBV7-2; j_call: TRBJ2-7; cdr3_length: 11; cdr3_aa: ASSGGLAEEQY
v_call: TRBV11-2; j_call: TRBJ2-7; cdr3_length: 13; cdr3_aa: ASRRTSGSSHEQY
v_call: TRBV9; j_call: TRBJ2-7; cdr3_length: 12; cdr3_aa: ASSGGQDRYEQY
v_call: TRBV5-4; j_call: TRBJ1-2; cdr3_length: 12; cdr3_aa: ASSPQSRPDGYT
v_call: TRBV5-5; j_call: TRBJ1-5; cdr3_length: 12; cdr3_aa: ASSSGTNNQPQH
v_call: TRBV6-5; j_call: TRBJ1-1; cdr3_length: 12; cdr3_aa: ASSLGVRGTEAF
v_call: TRBV29-1; j_call: TRBJ2-5; cdr3_length: 13; cdr3_aa: SVGVLAGAPETQY
v_call: TRBV27; j_call: TRBJ2-2; cdr3_length: 14; cdr3_aa: ASSFLPPREGGELF
v_call: TRBV14; j_call: TRBJ1-1; cdr3_length: 14; cdr3_aa: ASSQARGNLNTEAF
v_call: TRBV18; j_call: TRBJ1-1; cdr3_length: 11; cdr3_aa: ASSSTGQSEAF
v_call: TRBV27; j_call: TRBJ2-7; cdr3_length: 13; cdr3_aa: ASSDTGQHSYEQY
v_call: TRBV6-1; j_call: TRBJ2-5; cdr3_length: 11; cdr3_aa: ASSKLGQETQY
v_call: TRBV6-6; j_call: TRBJ1-1; cdr3_length: 14; cdr3_aa: ASRLFPGQPSRGAF
v_call: TRBV5-4; j_call: TRBJ2-7; cdr3_length: 10; cdr3_aa: ASNDQGREQY
v_call: TRBV6-5; j_call: TRBJ2-2; cdr3_length: 12; cdr3_aa: ASSYSYDPGELF
v_call: TRBV11-3; j_call: TRBJ2-2; cdr3_length: 14; cdr3_aa: ASSLVLAGGGGELF
v_call: TRBV14; j_call: TRBJ2-7; cdr3_length: 11; cdr3_aa: ASSQYIGFEQY
v_call: TRBV7-6; j_call: TRBJ1-1; cdr3_length: 11; cdr3_aa: ASSTLGEGEAF
v_call: TRBV6-5; j_call: TRBJ2-1; cdr3_length: 13; cdr3_aa: ASSSGQGGYNEQF
v_call: TRBV28; j_call: TRBJ2-7; cdr3_length: 11; cdr3_aa: ASSGQGSAEQY
v_call: TRBV30; j_call: TRBJ2-1; cdr3_length: 13; cdr3_aa: AVSSSGSPYNEQF
v_call: TRBV20-1; j_call: TRBJ2-5; cdr3_length: 8; cdr3_aa: SARSETQY
v_call: TRBV14; j_call: TRBJ2-1; cdr3_length: 13; cdr3_aa: ASSQSGRPNNEQF
v_call: TRBV7-2; j_call: TRBJ1-5; cdr3_length: 17; cdr3_aa: ASSQQGAQVVGSNQPQH
v_call: TRBV5-1; j_call: TRBJ1-4; cdr3_length: 13; cdr3_aa: ASSQHGESNEKLF
v_call: TRBV4-1; j_call: TRBJ2-7; cdr3_length: 13; cdr3_aa: ASSQDRGLPYEQY
v_call: TRBV7-3; j_call: TRBJ2-2; cdr3_length: 13; cdr3_aa: ASSLGGANTGELF
v_call: TRBV7-7; j_call: TRBJ2-7; cdr3_length: 12; cdr3_aa: ASSLRLAGGEQY
v_call: TRBV6-5; j_call: TRBJ1-2; cdr3_length: 11; cdr3_aa: ASSLDRGYGYT
v_call: TRBV19; j_call: TRBJ2-7; cdr3_length: 12; cdr3_aa: ASSRGGSSYEQY
v_call: TRBV7-3; j_call: TRBJ2-7; cdr3_length: 13; cdr3_aa: ASSLFPGQGREQY
v_call: TRBV9; j_call: TRBJ2-3; cdr3_length: 14; cdr3_aa: ASSVEMGSGTDTQY
v_call: TRBV7-2; j_call: TRBJ2-7; cdr3_length: 12; cdr3_aa: ASRNPGWGGEQY
v_call: TRBV6-1; j_call: TRBJ1-1; cdr3_length: 11; cdr3_aa: ASSGQVYTEAF
v_call: TRBV11-2; j_call: TRBJ2-3; cdr3_length: 11; cdr3_aa: ASSLDQTDTQY
v_call: TRBV28; j_call: TRBJ1-1; cdr3_length: 9; cdr3_aa: ASSLTRKAF
v_call: TRBV6-4; j_call: TRBJ2-4; cdr3_length: 12; cdr3_aa: ASSPDFTLDIQY
v_call: TRBV5-6; j_call: TRBJ2-4; cdr3_length: 14; cdr3_aa: ASTSSGWRAKNIQY
v_call: TRBV6-5; j_call: TRBJ2-3; cdr3_length: 10; cdr3_aa: ASSYRGDTQY
v_call: TRBV27; j_call: TRBJ1-4; cdr3_length: 13; cdr3_aa: ASTRTGLTNEKLF
v_call: TRBV7-9; j_call: TRBJ1-2; cdr3_length: 14; cdr3_aa: ASSFDREEANYGYT
v_call: TRBV7-3; j_call: TRBJ2-3; cdr3_length: 12; cdr3_aa: ASSFRGRTDTQY